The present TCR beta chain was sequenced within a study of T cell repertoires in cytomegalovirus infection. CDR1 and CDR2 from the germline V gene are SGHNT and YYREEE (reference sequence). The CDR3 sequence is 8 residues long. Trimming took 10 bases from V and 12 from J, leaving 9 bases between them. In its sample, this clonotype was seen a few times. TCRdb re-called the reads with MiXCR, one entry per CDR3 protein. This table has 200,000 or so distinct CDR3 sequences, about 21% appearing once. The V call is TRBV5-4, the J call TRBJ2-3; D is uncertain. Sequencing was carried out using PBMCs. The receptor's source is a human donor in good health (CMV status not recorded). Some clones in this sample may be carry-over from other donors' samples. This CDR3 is CAGPNQYF. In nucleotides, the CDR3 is TGTGCCGGACCAAACCAGTATTTT.